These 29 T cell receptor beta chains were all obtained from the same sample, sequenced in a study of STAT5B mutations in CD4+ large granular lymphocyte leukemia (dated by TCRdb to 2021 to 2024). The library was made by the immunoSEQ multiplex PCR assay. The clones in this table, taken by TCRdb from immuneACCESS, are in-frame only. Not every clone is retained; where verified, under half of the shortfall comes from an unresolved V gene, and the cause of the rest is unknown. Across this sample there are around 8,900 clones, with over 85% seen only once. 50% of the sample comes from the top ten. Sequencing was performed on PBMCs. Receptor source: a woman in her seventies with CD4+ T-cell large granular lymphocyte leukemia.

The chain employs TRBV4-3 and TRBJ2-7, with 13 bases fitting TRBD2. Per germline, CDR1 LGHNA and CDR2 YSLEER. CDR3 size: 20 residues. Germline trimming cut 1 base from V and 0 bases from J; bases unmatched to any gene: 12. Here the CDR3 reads CASSQVLRLAGGQSSYEQYF. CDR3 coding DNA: TGCGCCAGCAGCCAAGTTTTGCGACTAGCGGGGGGCCAGAGCTCCTACGAGCAGTACTTC.

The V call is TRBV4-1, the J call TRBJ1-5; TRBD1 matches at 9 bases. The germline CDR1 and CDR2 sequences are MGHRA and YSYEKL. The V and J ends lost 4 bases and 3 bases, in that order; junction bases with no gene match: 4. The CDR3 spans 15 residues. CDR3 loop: CASSLGQGNNQPQHF. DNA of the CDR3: TGCGCCAGCAGCCTCGGACAGGGGAACAATCAGCCCCAGCATTTT.

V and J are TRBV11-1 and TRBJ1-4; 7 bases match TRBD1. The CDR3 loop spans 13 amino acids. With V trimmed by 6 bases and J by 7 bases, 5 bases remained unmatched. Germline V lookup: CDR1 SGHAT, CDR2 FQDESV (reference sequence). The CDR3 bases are TGTGCCAGCAGACCTCGGGACAGTGAAAAACTGTTTTTT. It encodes CASRPRDSEKLFF.

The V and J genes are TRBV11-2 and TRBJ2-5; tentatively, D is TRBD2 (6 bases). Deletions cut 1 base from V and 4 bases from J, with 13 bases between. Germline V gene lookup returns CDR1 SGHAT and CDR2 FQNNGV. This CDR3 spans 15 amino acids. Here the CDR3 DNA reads TGTGCCAGCAGCTTAGGTCAGAGGGGACTAGAGACCCAGTACTTC. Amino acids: CASSLGQRGLETQYF.

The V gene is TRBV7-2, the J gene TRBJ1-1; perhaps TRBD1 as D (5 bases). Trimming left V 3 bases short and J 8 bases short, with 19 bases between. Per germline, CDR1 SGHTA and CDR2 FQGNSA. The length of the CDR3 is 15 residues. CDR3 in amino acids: CASSFPSLGGTEAFF. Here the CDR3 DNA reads TGTGCCAGCAGCTTCCCCTCCCTTGGGGGAACCGAAGCTTTCTTT.

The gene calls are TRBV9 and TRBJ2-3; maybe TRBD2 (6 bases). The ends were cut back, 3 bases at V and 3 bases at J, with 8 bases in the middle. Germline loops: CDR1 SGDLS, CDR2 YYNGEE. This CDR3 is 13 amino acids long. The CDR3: CASSGGATDTQYF. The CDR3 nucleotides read TGTGCCAGCAGCGGCGGGGCTACAGATACGCAGTATTTT. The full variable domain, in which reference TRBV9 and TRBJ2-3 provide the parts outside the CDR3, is DSGVTQTPKHLITATGQRVTLRCSPRSGDLSVYWYQQSLDQGLQFLIQYYNGEERAKGNILERFSAQQFPDLHSELNLSSLELGDSALYFCASSGGATDTQYFGPGTRLTVL.

Here the CDR3 DNA reads TGTGCCATCAGTGGGGGTGGGCTAGCGGACAATGAGCAGTTCTTC. This codes for CAISGGGLADNEQFF. The chain employs TRBV10-3 and TRBJ2-1; 7 bases match TRBD2. The CDR3 runs to 15 residues. Germline V lookup: CDR1 ENHRY, CDR2 SYGVKD. Unmatched junction bases numbered 8, after V lost 4 bases and J lost 5 bases.

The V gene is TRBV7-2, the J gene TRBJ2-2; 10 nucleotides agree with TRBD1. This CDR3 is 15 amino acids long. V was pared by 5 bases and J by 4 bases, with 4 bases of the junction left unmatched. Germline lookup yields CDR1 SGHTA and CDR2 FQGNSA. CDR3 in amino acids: CASSQRQGATGELFF. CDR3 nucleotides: TGTGCCAGCAGCCAACGACAGGGGGCCACCGGGGAGCTGTTTTTT.

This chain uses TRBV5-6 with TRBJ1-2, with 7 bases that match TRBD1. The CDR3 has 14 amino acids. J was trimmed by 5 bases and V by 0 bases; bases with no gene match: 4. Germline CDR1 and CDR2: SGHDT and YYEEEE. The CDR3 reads CASSLDRGGYGYTF. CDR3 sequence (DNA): TGTGCCAGCAGCTTGGACAGGGGTGGATATGGCTACACCTTC.

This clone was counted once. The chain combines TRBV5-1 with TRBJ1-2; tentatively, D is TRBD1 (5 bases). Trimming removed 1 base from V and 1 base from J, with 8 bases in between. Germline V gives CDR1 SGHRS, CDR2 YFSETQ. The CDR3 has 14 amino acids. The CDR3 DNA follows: TGCGCCAGCAGCTTGACAGGACTTAACTATGGCTACACCTTC. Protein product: CASSLTGLNYGYTF.

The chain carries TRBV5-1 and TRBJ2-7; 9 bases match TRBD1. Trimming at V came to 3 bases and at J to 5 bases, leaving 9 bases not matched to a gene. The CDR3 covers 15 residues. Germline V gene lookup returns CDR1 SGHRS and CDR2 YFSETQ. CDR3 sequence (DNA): TGCGCCAGCAGCTCGACAGGGGGAGGTTTGAACGAGCAGTACTTC. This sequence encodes CASSSTGGGLNEQYF.

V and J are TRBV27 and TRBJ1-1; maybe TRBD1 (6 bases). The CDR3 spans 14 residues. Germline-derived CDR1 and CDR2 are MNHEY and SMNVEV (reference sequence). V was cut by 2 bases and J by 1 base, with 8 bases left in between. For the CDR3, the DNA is TGTGCCAGCAGTTTAAGACAGGCGAACACTGAAGCTTTCTTT. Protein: CASSLRQANTEAFF.

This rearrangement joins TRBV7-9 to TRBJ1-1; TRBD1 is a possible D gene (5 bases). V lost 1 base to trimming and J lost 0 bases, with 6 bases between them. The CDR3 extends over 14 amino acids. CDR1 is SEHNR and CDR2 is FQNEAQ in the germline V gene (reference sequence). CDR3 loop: CASSLGGVNTEAFF. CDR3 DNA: TGTGCCAGCAGCTTAGGAGGGGTGAACACTGAAGCTTTCTTT. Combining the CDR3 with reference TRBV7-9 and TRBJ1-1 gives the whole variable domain DTGVSQNPRHKITKRGQNVTFRCDPISEHNRLYWYRQTLGQGPEFLTYFQNEAQLEKSRLLSDRFSAERPKGSFSTLEIQRTEQGDSAMYLCASSLGGVNTEAFFGQGTRLTVV.

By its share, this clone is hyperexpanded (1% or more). This CDR3 is CASRRGLEETQYF. In nucleotides, the CDR3 is TGTGCCAGCAGGAGAGGACTAGAGGAGACCCAGTACTTC. This chain links TRBV2 with TRBJ2-5; 7 bases are shared with TRBD2. The CDR3 covers 13 residues. The germline gives CDR1 SNHLY, CDR2 FYNNEI. J was trimmed by 5 bases and V by 6 bases; bases with no gene match: 6.

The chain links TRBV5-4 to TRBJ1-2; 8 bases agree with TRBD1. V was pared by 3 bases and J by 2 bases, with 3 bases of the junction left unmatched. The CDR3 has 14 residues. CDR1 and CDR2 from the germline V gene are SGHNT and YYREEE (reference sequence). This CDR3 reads CASSSDRANYGYTF. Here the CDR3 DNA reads TGTGCCAGCAGCTCGGACAGGGCAAACTATGGCTACACCTTC.

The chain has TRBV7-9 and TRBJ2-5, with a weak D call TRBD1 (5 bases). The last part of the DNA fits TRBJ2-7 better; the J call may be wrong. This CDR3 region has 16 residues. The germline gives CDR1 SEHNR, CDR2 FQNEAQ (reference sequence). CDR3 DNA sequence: TGTGCCAGCACCACCTTTAGGGGCCCGGAATCCTACGAGCAGTACTTC. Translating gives CASTTFRGPESYEQYF.

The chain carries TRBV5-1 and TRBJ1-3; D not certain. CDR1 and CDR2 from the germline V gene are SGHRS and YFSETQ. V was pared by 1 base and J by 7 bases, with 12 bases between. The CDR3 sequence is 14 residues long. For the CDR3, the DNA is TGCGCCAGCAGCTTGTCCGGAGTTGGGAACACCATATATTTT. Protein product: CASSLSGVGNTIYF.

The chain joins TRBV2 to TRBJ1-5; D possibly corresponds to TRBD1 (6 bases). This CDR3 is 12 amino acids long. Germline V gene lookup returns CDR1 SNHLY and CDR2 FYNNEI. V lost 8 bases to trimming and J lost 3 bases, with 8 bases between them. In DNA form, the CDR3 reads TGTGCCAGCGCAGGGGACAATCAGCCCCAGCATTTT. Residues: CASAGDNQPQHF.

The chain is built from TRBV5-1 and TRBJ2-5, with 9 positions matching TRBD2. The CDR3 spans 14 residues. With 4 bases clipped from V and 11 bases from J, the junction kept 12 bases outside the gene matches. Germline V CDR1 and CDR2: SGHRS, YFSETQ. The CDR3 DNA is TGCGCCAGCAGCGAGCTAGCGGGGACGGGTGAGCAGTACTTC. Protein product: CASSELAGTGEQYF.

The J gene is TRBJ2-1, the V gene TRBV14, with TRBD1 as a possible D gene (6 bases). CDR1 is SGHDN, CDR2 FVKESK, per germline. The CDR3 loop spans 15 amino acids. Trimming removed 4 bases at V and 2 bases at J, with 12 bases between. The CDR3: CASSRQQGTYNEQFF. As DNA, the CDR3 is TGTGCCAGCAGCCGTCAGCAGGGGACCTACAATGAGCAGTTCTTC.

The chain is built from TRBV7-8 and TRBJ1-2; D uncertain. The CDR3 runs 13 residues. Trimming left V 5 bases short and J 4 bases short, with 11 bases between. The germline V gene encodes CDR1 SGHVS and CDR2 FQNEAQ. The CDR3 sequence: CASSPPGFYGYTF. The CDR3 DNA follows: TGTGCCAGCAGCCCGCCGGGGTTCTATGGCTACACCTTC.

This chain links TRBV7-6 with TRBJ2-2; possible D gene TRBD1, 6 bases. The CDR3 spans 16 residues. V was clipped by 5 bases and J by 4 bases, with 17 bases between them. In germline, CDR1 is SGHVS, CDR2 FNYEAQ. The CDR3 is CASSPPPTGSTGELFF. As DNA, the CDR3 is TGTGCCAGCAGCCCTCCACCTACAGGGAGCACCGGGGAGCTGTTTTTT.

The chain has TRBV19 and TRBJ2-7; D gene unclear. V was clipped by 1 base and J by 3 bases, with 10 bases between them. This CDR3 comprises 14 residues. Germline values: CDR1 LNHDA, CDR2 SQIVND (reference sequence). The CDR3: CASSIGPKDYEQYF. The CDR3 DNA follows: TGTGCCAGTAGTATAGGTCCCAAGGACTACGAGCAGTACTTC.

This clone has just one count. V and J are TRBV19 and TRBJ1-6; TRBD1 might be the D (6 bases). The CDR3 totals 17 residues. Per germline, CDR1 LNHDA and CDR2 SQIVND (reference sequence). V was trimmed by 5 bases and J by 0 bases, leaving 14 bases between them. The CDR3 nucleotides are TGTGCCAGTAGTCGGGAAACAGGGAGCTCCTATAATTCACCCCTCCACTTT. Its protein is CASSRETGSSYNSPLHF.

CDR3 residues: CSVPRQDTDTQYF. CDR3 in DNA: TGCAGCGTCCCTAGACAGGACACAGATACGCAGTATTTT. The chain couples TRBV29-1 to TRBJ2-3; perhaps TRBD1 as D (6 bases). CDR1 and CDR2 from the germline V gene are SQVTM and ANQGSEA. Trimming took 6 bases from V and 2 from J, leaving 12 bases between them. The length of the CDR3 is 13 residues.

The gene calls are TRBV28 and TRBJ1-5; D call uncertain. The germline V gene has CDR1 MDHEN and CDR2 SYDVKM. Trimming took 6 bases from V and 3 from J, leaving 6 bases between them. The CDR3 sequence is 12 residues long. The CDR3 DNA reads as TGTGCCAGCAGGGGGAACAATCAGCCCCAGCATTTT. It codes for CASRGNNQPQHF.

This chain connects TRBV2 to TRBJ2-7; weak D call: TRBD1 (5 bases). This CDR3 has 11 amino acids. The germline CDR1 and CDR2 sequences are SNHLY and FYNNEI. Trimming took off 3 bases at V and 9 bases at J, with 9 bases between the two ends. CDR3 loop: CASSEGPGQYF. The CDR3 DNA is TGTGCCAGCAGTGAGGGGCCCGGGCAGTACTTC.

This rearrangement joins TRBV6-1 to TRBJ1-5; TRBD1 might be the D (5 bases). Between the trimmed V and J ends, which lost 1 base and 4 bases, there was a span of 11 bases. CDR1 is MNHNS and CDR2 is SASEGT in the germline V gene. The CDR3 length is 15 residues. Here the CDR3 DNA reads TGTGCCAGCAGTGAAGATCGGGGGTGGAATCAGCCCCAGCATTTT. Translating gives CASSEDRGWNQPQHF.

CDR3 sequence: CASSLRGYSGEETQYF. DNA for the CDR3: TGTGCCAGCAGCTTAAGAGGGTACAGCGGGGAAGAGACCCAGTACTTC. J is TRBJ2-5 and V is TRBV7-2, with TRBD2 identical over 7 bases. The CDR3 consists of 16 residues. V lost 2 bases, J lost 3 bases, and 9 bases stayed unmatched. Germline assignment: CDR1 SGHTA and CDR2 FQGNSA.